This note documents a single T cell receptor beta chain sequence. What it binds is not known. The V gene end was trimmed by 4 bases and the J gene end by 9 bases; junction bases not matched to a gene: 14. This CDR3 is 15 amino acids long. Germline V gene lookup returns CDR1 MGHRA and CDR2 YSYEKL. This sample stems from a study of cytomegalovirus exposure and HLA in healthy donors. The PCR used 60 Vbeta and 13 Jbeta primers. Repertoires were generated with immunoSEQ multiplex PCR, while TCRdb's copy carries only in-frame clones and drops some. This sample has about 170,000 clones; 80% to 90% occur once, and the top ten carry approximately 2%. Findings and caveats of the study: A later analysis found most CMV-associated TCR beta chains apparently HLA-restricted. Solely CMV serostatus was available to characterize immune exposure.

V and J are TRBV4-1 and TRBJ2-7; 8 nucleotides line up with TRBD2. This TCR was recovered from a woman between 18 and 29 years old in good health and CMV-seronegative. Material: PBMCs. CDR3 DNA: TGCGCCAGCAGCCTAAGTCCCAACGGGAGGGAGAGGCAGTACTTC. Amino acids: CASSLSPNGRERQYF.